Listed here are 4 T cell receptor beta chains from one sample, sequenced in a study of cytomegalovirus exposure and HLA in healthy donors. The PCR contained 60 Vbeta and 13 Jbeta primers. The assay was immunoSEQ multiplex PCR, and TCRdb's table has in-frame clones only and misses some. The table shows 150,000 to 200,000 clones, with approximately 80% occurring only once. Sequencing was done on a sample of PBMCs. Receptors originate from a woman aged 30 to 39 in good health and CMV-seropositive.

The rearrangement links TRBV6-1 to TRBJ2-7, with a tentative D call TRBD1 (6 bases). The CDR3 is 15 amino acids. Trimming removed 2 bases from V and 0 bases from J, with 11 bases in between. The germline gives CDR1 MNHNS, CDR2 SASEGT. The CDR3 nucleotides are TGTGCCAGCAGTGAATTTGGGGGCAGCTCCTACGAGCAGTACTTC. Protein: CASSEFGGSSYEQYF.

The rearrangement joins TRBV6-4 to TRBJ2-1, with TRBD1 matching over 7 bases. Trimming cost V 10 bases and J 5 bases; bases outside gene matches: 2. The CDR3 length is 11 residues. Germline assignment: CDR1 MRHNA and CDR2 SNTAGT. CDR3 protein: CATGTDNEQFF. The CDR3 bases are TGTGCCACCGGGACAGACAATGAGCAGTTCTTC.

The gene calls are TRBV5-1 and TRBJ1-6; the match to TRBD1 covers 8 bases. In germline, CDR1 is SGHRS, CDR2 YFSETQ. The CDR3 runs 17 residues. With V trimmed by 4 bases and J by 9 bases, 15 bases remained unmatched. CDR3 nucleotide sequence: TGCGCCAGCAGCCCCGGGACAGGACCCTGGAATACTTCACCCCTCCACTTT. It is translated as CASSPGTGPWNTSPLHF.

This CDR3 is CASLGGYSNQPQHF. The DNA of the CDR3 is TGTGCCAGCCTTGGGGGGTATAGCAATCAGCCCCAGCATTTT. The J gene is TRBJ1-5, the V gene TRBV28; D possibly corresponds to TRBD1 (5 bases). The CDR3 runs 14 residues. CDR1 and CDR2 from the germline V gene are MDHEN and SYDVKM. The V and J ends lost 8 bases and 0 bases respectively, with 11 bases between them. Looking up the rest from reference TRBV28 and TRBJ1-5 gives the full variable domain: DVKVTQSSRYLVKRTGEKVFLECVQDMDHENMFWYRQDPGLGLRLIYFSYDVKMKEKGDIPEGYSVSREKKERFSLILESASTNQTSMYLCASLGGYSNQPQHFGDGTRLSIL.